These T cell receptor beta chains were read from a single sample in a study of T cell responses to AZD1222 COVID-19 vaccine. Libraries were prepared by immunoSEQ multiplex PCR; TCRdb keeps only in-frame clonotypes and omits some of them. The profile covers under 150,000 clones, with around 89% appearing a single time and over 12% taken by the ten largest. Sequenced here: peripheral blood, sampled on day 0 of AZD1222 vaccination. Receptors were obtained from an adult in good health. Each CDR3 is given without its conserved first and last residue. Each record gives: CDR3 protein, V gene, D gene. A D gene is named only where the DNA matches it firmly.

ASSSSLGLAAYNEQF TRBV11-3 TRBD2
ASNPGQGTTEAF TRBV2 TRBD1
ARTARGKGDQPQH TRBV19 NA
ASSVDSGSYGYT TRBV9 NA
ASSLTETQY TRBV11-2 NA
ASSVDRGQGRYEQY TRBV9 TRBD1
ARTGPFYNEQF TRBV7-5 NA
ASSSSWVATNEKLF TRBV27 NA
ASSLEAGRGNTIY TRBV7-9 NA
ASSSRQGTGDGYT TRBV4-2 NA
ASSNRDRASYEQY TRBV5-1 TRBD1
ASSRRPHDQHSGNTIY TRBV3-1/TRBV3-2 NA
ATTPGRTDTQY TRBV5-8 NA
ASTLLGVLRNTEAF TRBV5-6 NA
ARFNEGSEAF TRBV5-1 NA
ASSQRVGQGPSPYEQY TRBV23-1 NA
ASSVGLGEAKNIQY TRBV9 NA
ASSPRRTSQDTQY TRBV7-3 TRBD2
ASSLGQGDNEQF TRBV5-5 TRBD1
ASSSGRAPPYGYT TRBV27 NA
AVGPSYNEQF TRBV10-3 NA
ASSLTGRYGYT TRBV28 TRBD1
ASSTSGTANYGYT TRBV4-2 NA
ASRSYNTGELF TRBV12-3/TRBV12-4 NA
ASSLLSTANTEAF TRBV7-8 NA
ATSDERGGRDTQY TRBV24-1 TRBD2
AISEGRPGVKNIQY TRBV10-3 NA
ASSLESTVSGYT TRBV11-2 NA
AWSRGTEAF TRBV30 NA
SVDRTGDTEAF TRBV29-1 TRBD1
ASSPGTANTEAF TRBV7-2 TRBD1
ASTPGQGNQPQH TRBV19 NA
ASSQGSAGDDGYT TRBV4-3 NA
ASRTTGGEQF TRBV6-4 TRBD1
ASSIGQRLNYGYT TRBV19 NA
ASSPPGRNPGELF TRBV7-2 NA
ASRGGDTNEKLF TRBV2 NA
ATSDSTVSGYT TRBV24-1 NA
ASSQDRQGGETQY TRBV4-1 NA
ASSLIQGSGKLF TRBV28 NA
ASSLDGYSPLH TRBV3-1/TRBV3-2 NA
ASSVGLAALQETQY TRBV9 NA
ATSPGFGGYT TRBV24-1 NA
ASSFLGGGQGNVGELF TRBV27 NA
ASSAARGGYT TRBV12-3/TRBV12-4 NA
ASSLQGGTEAF TRBV5-5 TRBD1
ASSQNFNYGYT TRBV14 NA
ASSSRVGGNTEAF TRBV6-5 NA
AWIEGVDTGELF TRBV30 NA
ATSRTGIEAGELF TRBV24-1 TRBD1
ASSSTPGGAGRNTEAF TRBV5-1 TRBD1